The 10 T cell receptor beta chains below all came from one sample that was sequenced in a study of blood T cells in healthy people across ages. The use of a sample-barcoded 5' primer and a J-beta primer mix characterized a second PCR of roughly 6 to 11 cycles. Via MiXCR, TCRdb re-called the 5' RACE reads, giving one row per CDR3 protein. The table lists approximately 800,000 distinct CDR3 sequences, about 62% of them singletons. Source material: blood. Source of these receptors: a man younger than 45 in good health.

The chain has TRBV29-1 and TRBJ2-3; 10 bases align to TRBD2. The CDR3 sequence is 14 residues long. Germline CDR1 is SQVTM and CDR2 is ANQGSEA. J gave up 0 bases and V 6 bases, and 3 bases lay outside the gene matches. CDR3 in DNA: TGCAGCGTGCAACTAGCGGGAAGCACAGATACGCAGTATTTT. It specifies CSVQLAGSTDTQYF.

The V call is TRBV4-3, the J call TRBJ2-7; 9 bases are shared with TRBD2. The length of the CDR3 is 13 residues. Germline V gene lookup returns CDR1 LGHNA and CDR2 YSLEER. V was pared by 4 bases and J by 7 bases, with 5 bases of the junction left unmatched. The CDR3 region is CASSRLAGDEQYF. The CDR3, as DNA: TGCGCCAGCAGCCGCTTAGCGGGGGATGAGCAGTACTTC.

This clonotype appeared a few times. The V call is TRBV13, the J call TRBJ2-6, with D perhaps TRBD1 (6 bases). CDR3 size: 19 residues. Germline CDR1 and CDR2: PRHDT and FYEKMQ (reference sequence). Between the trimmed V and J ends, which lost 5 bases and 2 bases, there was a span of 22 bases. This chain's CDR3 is CASSITETGSEAGANVLTF. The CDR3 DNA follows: TGTGCCAGCAGCATAACCGAGACAGGATCGGAGGCTGGGGCCAACGTCCTGACTTTC.

CDR3 DNA: TGTGCCAGCTCAGACGAGGGGACAGGATGGTACTTC. Amino acid sequence: CASSDEGTGWYF. The chain links TRBV18 to TRBJ2-5; the match to TRBD1 covers 8 bases. The ends lost 5 bases at V and 13 bases at J; junction bases unmatched: 9. The CDR3 extends over 12 amino acids. Germline V lookup: CDR1 KGHSH, CDR2 LQKENI.

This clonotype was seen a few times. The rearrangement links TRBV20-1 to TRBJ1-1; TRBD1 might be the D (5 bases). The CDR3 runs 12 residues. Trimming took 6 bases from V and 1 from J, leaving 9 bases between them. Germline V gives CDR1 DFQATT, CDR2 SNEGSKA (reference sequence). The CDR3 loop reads CSALRANTEAFF. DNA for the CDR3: TGCAGTGCCCTCAGGGCGAACACTGAAGCTTTCTTT.

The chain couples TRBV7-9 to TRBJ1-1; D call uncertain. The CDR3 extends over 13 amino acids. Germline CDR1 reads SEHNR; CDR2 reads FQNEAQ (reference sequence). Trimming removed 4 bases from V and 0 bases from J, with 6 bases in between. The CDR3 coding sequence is TGTGCCAGCAGCTCACAGTTGAACACTGAAGCTTTCTTT. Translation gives CASSSQLNTEAFF.

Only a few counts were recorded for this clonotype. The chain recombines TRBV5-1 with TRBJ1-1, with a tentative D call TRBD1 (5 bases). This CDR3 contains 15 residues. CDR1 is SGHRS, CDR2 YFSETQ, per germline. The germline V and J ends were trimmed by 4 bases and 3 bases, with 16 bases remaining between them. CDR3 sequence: CASSRKDSGYTEAFF. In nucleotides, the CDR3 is TGCGCCAGCAGCCGGAAAGACAGTGGCTACACTGAAGCTTTCTTT.

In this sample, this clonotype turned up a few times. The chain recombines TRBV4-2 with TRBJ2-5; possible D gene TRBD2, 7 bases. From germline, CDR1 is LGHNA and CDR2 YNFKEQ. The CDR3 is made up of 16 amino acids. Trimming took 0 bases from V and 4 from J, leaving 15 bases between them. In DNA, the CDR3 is TGTGCCAGCAGCCAAGAGCGGGGGCAGGGAGTAGAGACCCAGTACTTC. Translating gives CASSQERGQGVETQYF.

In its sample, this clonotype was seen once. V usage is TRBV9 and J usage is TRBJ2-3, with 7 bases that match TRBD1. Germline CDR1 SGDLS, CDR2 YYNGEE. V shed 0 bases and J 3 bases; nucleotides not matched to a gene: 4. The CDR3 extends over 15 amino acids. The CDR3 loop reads CASSVEARGTDTQYF. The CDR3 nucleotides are TGTGCCAGCAGCGTAGAGGCCAGGGGGACAGATACGCAGTATTTT.

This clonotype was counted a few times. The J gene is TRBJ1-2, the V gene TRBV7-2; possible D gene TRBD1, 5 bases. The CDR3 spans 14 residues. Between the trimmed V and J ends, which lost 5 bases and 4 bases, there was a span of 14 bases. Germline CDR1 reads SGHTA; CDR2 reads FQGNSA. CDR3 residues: CASSPSLGGYGYTF. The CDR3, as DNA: TGTGCCAGCAGCCCTTCCCTGGGGGGCTATGGCTACACCTTC.